This record covers a single T cell receptor (beta chain). V trimming: 5 bases; J trimming: 5 bases; junction bases outside the gene matches: 2. The germline gives CDR1 MNHEY, CDR2 SVGAGI. This CDR3 region has 12 residues. This entry is derived from a study of blood T cell repertoires in COVID-19. Study information: Whether acute or convalescent, the COVID-19 samples came from the United States, Italy and Spain. PBMCs, B-cell-depleted T cells, or T cells provided the cDNA or gDNA that made up the material.

Individuals aged about 18 to 89 years were recruited from fewer than 25 US areas. Authors' analysis steps: Using reference gene primer amplification, nucleated cell counts were estimated. Clones were read by immunoSEQ multiplex PCR, and TCRdb kept only the in-frame ones, dropping some. V and J calls and clone size are given by that table; D and trimming were obtained from the DNA. Of some 200,000 clones in the sample, roughly 87% were seen once. The rearrangement links TRBV6-5 to TRBJ1-2; TRBD1 aligns across 7 bases. The specimen was PBMCs or T cells enriched from blood (not recorded which). This TCR was recovered from a woman aged 30 to 39 who had recovered from COVID-19. This CDR3 is CASSPGGYGYTF. CDR3 DNA sequence: TGTGCCAGCAGTCCAGGGGGATATGGCTACACCTTC.